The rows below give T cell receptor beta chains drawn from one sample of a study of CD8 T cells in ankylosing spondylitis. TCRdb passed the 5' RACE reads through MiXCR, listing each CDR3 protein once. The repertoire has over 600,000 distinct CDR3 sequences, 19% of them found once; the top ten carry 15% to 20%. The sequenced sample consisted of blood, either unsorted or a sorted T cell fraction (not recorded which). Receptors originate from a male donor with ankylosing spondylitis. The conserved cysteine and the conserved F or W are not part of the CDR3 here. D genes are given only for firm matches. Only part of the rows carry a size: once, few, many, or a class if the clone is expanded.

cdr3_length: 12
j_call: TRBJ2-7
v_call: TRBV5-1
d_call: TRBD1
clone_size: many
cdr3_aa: ASSLAGTDYEQY

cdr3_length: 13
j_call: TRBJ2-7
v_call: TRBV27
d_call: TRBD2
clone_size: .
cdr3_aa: ASSFIVSGRDEQY

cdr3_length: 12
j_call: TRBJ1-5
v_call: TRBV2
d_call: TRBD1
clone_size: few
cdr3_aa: ASSRGQGSQPQH

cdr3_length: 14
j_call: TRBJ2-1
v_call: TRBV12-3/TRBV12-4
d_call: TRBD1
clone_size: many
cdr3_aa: ASRRRGTGGRDEQF

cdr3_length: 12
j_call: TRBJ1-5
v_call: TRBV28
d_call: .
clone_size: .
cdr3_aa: ASSAPAPNQPQH

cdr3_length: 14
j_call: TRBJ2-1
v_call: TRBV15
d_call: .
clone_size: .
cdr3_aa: ATSRPRDSQYNEQF

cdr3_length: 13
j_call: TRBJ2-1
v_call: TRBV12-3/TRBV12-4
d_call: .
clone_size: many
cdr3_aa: ASNYDSRPYNEQF

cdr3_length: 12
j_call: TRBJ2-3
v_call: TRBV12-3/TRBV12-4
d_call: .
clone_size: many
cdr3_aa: ASKNRASTDTQY

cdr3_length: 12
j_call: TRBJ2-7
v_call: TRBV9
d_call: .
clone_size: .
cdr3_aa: ASSVQGTSYEQY

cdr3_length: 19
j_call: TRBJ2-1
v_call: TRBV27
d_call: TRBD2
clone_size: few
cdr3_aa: ASSRLPFTSGRGGGSYEQF

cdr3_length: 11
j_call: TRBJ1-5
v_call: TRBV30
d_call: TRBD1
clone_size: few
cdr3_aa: AWGQGRNQPQH

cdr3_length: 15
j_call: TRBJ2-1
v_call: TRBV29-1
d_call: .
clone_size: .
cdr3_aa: SVEDGASWSSYNEQF

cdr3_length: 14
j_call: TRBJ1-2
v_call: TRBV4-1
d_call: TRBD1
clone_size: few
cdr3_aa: ASSPPGQKQHHGYT

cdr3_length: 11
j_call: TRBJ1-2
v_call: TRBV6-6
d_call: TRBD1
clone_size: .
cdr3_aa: ASSYGTANGYT

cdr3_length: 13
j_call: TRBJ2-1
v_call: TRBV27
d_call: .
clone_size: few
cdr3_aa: ASSSYGPRDNEQF

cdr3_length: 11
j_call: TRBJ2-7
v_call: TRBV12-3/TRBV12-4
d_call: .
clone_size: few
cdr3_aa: ASRTDNSYEQY

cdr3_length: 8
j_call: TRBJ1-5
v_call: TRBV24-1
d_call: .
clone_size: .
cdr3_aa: ATTFQPQH

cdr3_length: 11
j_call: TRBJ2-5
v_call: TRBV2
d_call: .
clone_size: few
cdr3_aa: ASRWDLGETQY

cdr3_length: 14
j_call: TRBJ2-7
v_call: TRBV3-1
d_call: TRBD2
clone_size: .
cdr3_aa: ASSHGVAGGPYEQY

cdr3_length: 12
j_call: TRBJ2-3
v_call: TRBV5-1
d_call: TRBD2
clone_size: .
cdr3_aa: ASSLPSGGAEVY

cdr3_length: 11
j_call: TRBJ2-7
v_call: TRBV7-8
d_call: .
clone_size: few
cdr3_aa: ASSLKDVGEQY

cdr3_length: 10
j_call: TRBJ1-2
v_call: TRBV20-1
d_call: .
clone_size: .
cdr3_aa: SAIGGERGYT

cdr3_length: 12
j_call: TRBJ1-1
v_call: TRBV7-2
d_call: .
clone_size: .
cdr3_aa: ASSLVGAASEAF

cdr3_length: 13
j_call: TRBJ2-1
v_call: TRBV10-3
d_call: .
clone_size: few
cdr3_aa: AINGGGRVNNEQF

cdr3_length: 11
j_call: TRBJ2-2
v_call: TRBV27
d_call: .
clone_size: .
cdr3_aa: ASSPQRAGELF

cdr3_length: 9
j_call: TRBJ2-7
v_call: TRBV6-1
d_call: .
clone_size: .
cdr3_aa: ASREYYEQY

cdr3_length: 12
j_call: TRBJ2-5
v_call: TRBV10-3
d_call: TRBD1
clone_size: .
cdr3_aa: AIKGQGSTETQY

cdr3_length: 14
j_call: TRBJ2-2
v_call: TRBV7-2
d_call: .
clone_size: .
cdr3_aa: ASSLVPISNTGELF

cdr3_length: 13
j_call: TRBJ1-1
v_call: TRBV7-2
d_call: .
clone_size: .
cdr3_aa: ASSLSPPPNTEAF

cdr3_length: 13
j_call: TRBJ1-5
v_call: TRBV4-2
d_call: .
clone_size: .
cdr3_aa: ASSQEFFGDQPQH

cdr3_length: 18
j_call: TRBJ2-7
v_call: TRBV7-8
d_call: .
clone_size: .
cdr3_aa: ASSLVPGRSYEAKSYEQY

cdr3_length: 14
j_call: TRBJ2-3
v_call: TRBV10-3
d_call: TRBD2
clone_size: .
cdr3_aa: AISEAVAGGADTQY

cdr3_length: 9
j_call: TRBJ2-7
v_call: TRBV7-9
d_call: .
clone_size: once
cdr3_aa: ASGVGREQY

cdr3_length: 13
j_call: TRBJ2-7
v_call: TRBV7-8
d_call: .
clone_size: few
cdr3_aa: ASSLGAGPTYEQY

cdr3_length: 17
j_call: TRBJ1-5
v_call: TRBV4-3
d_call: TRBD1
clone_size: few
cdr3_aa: ASSQVPGTGYGGNQPQH

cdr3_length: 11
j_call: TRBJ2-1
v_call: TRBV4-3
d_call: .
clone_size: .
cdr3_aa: ASSQEGDDEQF

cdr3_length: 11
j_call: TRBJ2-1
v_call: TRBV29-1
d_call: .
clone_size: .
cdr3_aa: SARPPGPNEQF

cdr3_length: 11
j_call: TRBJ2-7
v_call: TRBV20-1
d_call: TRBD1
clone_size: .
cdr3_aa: SASWQARGEQY

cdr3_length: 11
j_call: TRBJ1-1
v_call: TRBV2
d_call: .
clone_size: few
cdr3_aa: ASSGREGTEAF

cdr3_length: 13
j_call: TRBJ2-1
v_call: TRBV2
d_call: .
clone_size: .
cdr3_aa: ASSAQRLSYNEQF

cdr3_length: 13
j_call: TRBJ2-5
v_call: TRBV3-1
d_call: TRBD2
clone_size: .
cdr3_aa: ASSRPTGGGETQY

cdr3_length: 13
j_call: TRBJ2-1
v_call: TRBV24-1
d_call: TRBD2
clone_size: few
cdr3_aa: ATQTREGRGDEQF

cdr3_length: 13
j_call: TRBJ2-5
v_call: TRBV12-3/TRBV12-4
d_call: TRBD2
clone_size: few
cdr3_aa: ASSLQRGIRQTQY

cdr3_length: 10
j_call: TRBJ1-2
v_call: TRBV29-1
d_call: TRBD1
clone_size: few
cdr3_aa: SVEGQVNGYT

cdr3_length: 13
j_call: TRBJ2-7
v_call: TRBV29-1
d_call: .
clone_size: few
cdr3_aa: SVASGQVSSYEQY